This passage covers 23 T cell receptor beta chains from one sample sequenced in a study of T-cell reconstitution after alpha-beta-depleted transplantation in children. Unique molecular identifiers were used in preparing the TCRbeta library. TCRdb ran MiXCR on the PCR reads and lists one entry per CDR3 protein. The data contain around 120,000 distinct CDR3 sequences, 23% of them singletons. The sequenced sample was PBMCs, mostly from graft donor cells, obtained 180 days after TCRalphabeta/CD19-depleted stem cell transplant. The receptors shown here come from a male patient aged 2-10 years who had a stem cell transplant for chronic granulomatous disease, so the T cells may come from the graft donor.

The sample holds many counts of this clonotype. V and J are TRBV12-3 or TRBV12-4 and TRBJ2-7, with D possibly being TRBD1 (6 bases). Deletions cut 3 bases from V and 4 bases from J, with 13 bases between. The CDR3 consists of 14 residues. This chain's CDR3 is CASSLKGVNYEQYF. Written as DNA, the CDR3 is TGTGCCAGCAGTTTGAAGGGGGTGAATTACGAGCAGTACTTC.

The genes are TRBV7-2 and TRBJ1-6; 9 bases are a match to TRBD1. V shed 1 base, J shed 10 bases, and the junction held 2 bases outside the gene matches. Germline V CDR1 and CDR2: SGHTA, FQGNSA. The CDR3 has 14 amino acids. In DNA, the CDR3 is TGTGCCAGCAGCTTAGGGACAGGGGTATCACCCCTCCACTTT. Protein: CASSLGTGVSPLHF.

This clonotype was counted a few times. The rearrangement joins TRBV5-1 to TRBJ2-3; D unclear. The CDR3 has 13 amino acids. Between the trimmed V and J ends, which lost 4 bases and 0 bases, there was a span of 6 bases. Germline V CDR1 and CDR2: SGHRS, YFSETQ. The CDR3 DNA sequence: TGCGCCAGCAGCACCACTAGCACAGATACGCAGTATTTT. Translated, it gives CASSTTSTDTQYF. Variable domain in full (rest from reference TRBV5-1 and TRBJ2-3): KAGVTQTPRYLIKTRGQQVTLSCSPISGHRSVSWYQQTPGQGLQFLFEYFSETQRNKGNFPGRFSGRQFSNSRSEMNVSTLELGDSALYLCASSTTSTDTQYFGPGTRLTVL.

The genes are TRBV28 and TRBJ2-1; the D gene is possibly TRBD1 (6 bases). This CDR3 comprises 15 residues. CDR1 MDHEN and CDR2 SYDVKM come from the germline V gene. V was shortened by 5 bases and J by 5 bases, with 16 bases between the two germline ends. CDR3: CASSQPGQGNNEQFF. The CDR3 DNA reads as TGTGCCAGCAGTCAACCGGGACAAGGAAACAATGAGCAGTTCTTC. Filled out from reference TRBV28 and TRBJ2-1, the complete variable domain reads DVKVTQSSRYLVKRTGEKVFLECVQDMDHENMFWYRQDPGLGLRLIYFSYDVKMKEKGDIPEGYSVSREKKERFSLILESASTNQTSMYLCASSQPGQGNNEQFFGPGTRLTVL.

The sample holds many counts of this clonotype. The chain links TRBV29-1 to TRBJ2-6; perhaps TRBD1 as D (5 bases). The V end was cut by 6 bases, the J end by 4 bases, with 7 bases between. CDR3 length equals 12 residues. Germline CDR1 reads SQVTM; CDR2 reads ANQGSEA. CDR3 residues: CSVRTGANVLTF. The CDR3, as DNA: TGCAGCGTCCGGACAGGGGCCAACGTCCTGACTTTC.

In its sample, this clonotype was seen many times. This chain connects TRBV28 to TRBJ2-7, with D perhaps TRBD1 or TRBD2 (5 bases each). Germline CDR1 MDHEN, CDR2 SYDVKM. Trimming shortened V by 0 bases and J by 3 bases, and 9 bases separated the two germline ends. The CDR3 loop spans 14 amino acids. The CDR3 bases are TGTGCCAGCAGTTTATGGGGACCCTACTACGAGCAGTACTTC. This sequence encodes CASSLWGPYYEQYF.

In its sample, this clonotype was seen many times. CDR3 residues: CAISEGKMRDQETQYF. In DNA form, the CDR3 reads TGTGCCATCAGTGAGGGCAAAATGAGGGACCAAGAGACCCAGTACTTC. The chain employs TRBV10-3 and TRBJ2-5, with D possibly being TRBD2 (5 bases). Trimming left V 2 bases short and J 0 bases short, with 13 bases between. From germline, CDR1 is ENHRY and CDR2 SYGVKD. The CDR3 loop spans 16 amino acids.

In its sample, this clonotype was seen a few times. A much bigger clone sits one base away, suggesting this may be a read error. The J gene is TRBJ2-2, the V gene TRBV7-2; 7 bases are a match to TRBD1. The CDR3 totals 15 residues. Germline V lookup: CDR1 SGHTA, CDR2 FQGNSA. V was clipped by 1 base and J by 1 base; unmatched bases: 0. The CDR3 protein is CASSLGTGNTGELFF. CDR3 DNA sequence: TGTGCCAGCAGCTTAGGGACAGGGAACACCGGGGAGCTGTTTTTT.

In this sample, this clonotype turned up a few times. The V and J genes are TRBV20-1 and TRBJ1-4; weak D call: TRBD1 (5 bases). Germline assignment: CDR1 DFQATT and CDR2 SNEGSKA (reference sequence). This CDR3 contains 11 residues. V shed 3 bases and J shed 10 bases, with 9 bases lying between them. CDR3 DNA: TGCAGTGCTAGTTTTACAGGAAAACTGTTTTTT. Its translation is CSASFTGKLFF.

This clonotype has at least ten counts. The rearrangement links TRBV29-1 to TRBJ2-1, with 8 bases that match TRBD2. Trimming removed 0 bases from V and 5 bases from J; junction bases left unmatched: 6. There are 15 residues in the CDR3. Germline assignment: CDR1 SQVTM and CDR2 ANQGSEA. DNA for the CDR3: TGCAGCGTTGAAGATGTCGGGGGGGGAAACAATGAGCAGTTCTTC. It codes for CSVEDVGGGNNEQFF.

In its sample, this clonotype was seen a few times. The chain is built from TRBV5-1 and TRBJ2-1; 11 nucleotides align to TRBD2. The CDR3 is made up of 17 amino acids. V shed 1 base and J 7 bases; nucleotides not matched to a gene: 10. Per the germline V gene, CDR1 is SGHRS and CDR2 is YFSETQ. The CDR3 loop reads CASSLLLAGGLGNEQFF. CDR3 DNA: TGCGCCAGCAGCTTGCTGTTAGCGGGAGGGCTGGGGAATGAGCAGTTCTTC.

At least ten counts were recorded for this clonotype. The V call is TRBV20-1, the J call TRBJ1-2, with D possibly being TRBD1 (5 bases). Between the trimmed V and J ends, which lost 2 bases and 6 bases, there was a span of 13 bases. Germline loops: CDR1 DFQATT, CDR2 SNEGSKA (reference sequence). This CDR3 contains 13 residues. The CDR3 protein is CSARSGGFDGYTF. The CDR3 DNA is TGCAGTGCTAGATCCGGGGGGTTCGATGGCTACACCTTC.

V and J are TRBV5-6 and TRBJ2-7; TRBD1 matches 7 bases. V shed 5 bases and J 5 bases; nucleotides not matched to a gene: 10. Germline CDR1 is SGHDT and CDR2 is YYEEEE. The CDR3 is 14 amino acids. CDR3: CASSHSTGMNEQYF. The CDR3 DNA reads TGTGCCAGCAGTCATTCGACAGGGATGAACGAGCAGTACTTC.

This clonotype was seen only a few times. This sequence joins TRBV12-3 or TRBV12-4 and TRBJ2-2; 10 bases line up with TRBD2. CDR3 size: 18 residues. V lost 1 base and J lost 4; bases outside the gene matches: 9. The CDR3 here is CASSLDGTSVLITGELFF. The DNA of the CDR3 is TGTGCCAGCAGTTTAGACGGGACTAGCGTTCTAATCACCGGGGAGCTGTTTTTT.

This clonotype was found many times. The rearrangement joins TRBV12-3 or TRBV12-4 to TRBJ2-7; D not resolved. V shed 7 bases and J shed 5 bases, with 15 bases lying between them. This CDR3 spans 13 amino acids. CDR3: CASTSVPFDEQYF. In DNA, the CDR3 is TGTGCCAGCACCTCTGTCCCGTTCGACGAGCAGTACTTC.

This clonotype has a handful of counts. The gene calls are TRBV7-2 and TRBJ1-2, with D perhaps TRBD1 (5 bases). The germline V gene encodes CDR1 SGHTA and CDR2 FQGNSA. V lost 2 bases and J 3 bases, leaving 10 bases between the germline ends. This CDR3 region has 14 residues. The DNA of the CDR3 is TGTGCCAGCAGCTTAACGACAGCGCACTATGGCTACACCTTC. This translates into CASSLTTAHYGYTF.

The sample holds many counts of this clonotype. The genes are TRBV5-1 and TRBJ2-1; possible D gene TRBD2, 6 bases. This CDR3 comprises 15 residues. The germline V and J ends were trimmed by 1 base and 3 bases, with 11 bases remaining between them. The V gene's germline CDR1 is SGHRS and CDR2 YFSETQ. CDR3 sequence (DNA): TGCGCCAGCAGCTTGTCTGGCGGGGACTACAATGAGCAGTTCTTC. It yields the protein CASSLSGGDYNEQFF. Complete variable domain (other parts from reference TRBV5-1 and TRBJ2-1): KAGVTQTPRYLIKTRGQQVTLSCSPISGHRSVSWYQQTPGQGLQFLFEYFSETQRNKGNFPGRFSGRQFSNSRSEMNVSTLELGDSALYLCASSLSGGDYNEQFFGPGTRLTVL.

This clonotype was seen many times. The chain has TRBV5-1 and TRBJ2-1, with unresolved D. This CDR3 has 13 residues. Germline lookup yields CDR1 SGHRS and CDR2 YFSETQ. The V end was cut by 0 bases, the J end by 5 bases, with 6 bases between. Here the CDR3 reads CASSLDSHNEQFF. The CDR3 region has the DNA TGCGCCAGCAGCTTGGACAGCCACAATGAGCAGTTCTTC.

The chain joins TRBV7-6 to TRBJ2-3; 12 positions agree with TRBD2. The germline V gene has CDR1 SGHVS and CDR2 FNYEAQ. With V trimmed by 3 bases and J by 2 bases, 6 bases remained unmatched. The CDR3 covers 17 residues. The CDR3 sequence: CASSFLAGGPNTDTQYF. As DNA, the CDR3 is TGTGCCAGCAGCTTCCTAGCGGGGGGGCCTAACACAGATACGCAGTATTTT.

This clonotype has just a few counts. The chain has TRBV5-1 and TRBJ2-3; 10 bases map to TRBD2. This CDR3 comprises 16 residues. J was trimmed by 6 bases and V by 3 bases; bases with no gene match: 10. CDR1 is SGHRS, CDR2 YFSETQ, per germline. CDR3 region: CASSYDSGGPSDTQYF. The CDR3 DNA is TGCGCCAGCAGCTACGATAGCGGGGGGCCCTCGGATACGCAGTATTTT.

The genes are TRBV20-1 and TRBJ2-1; 7 nucleotides agree with TRBD2. There are 18 residues in the CDR3. Trimming removed 5 bases from V and 0 bases from J; junction bases left unmatched: 16. The V gene's germline CDR1 is DFQATT and CDR2 SNEGSKA (reference sequence). The DNA for the CDR3 is TGCAGTGCTCACACTGACGAGGGCGGGAGCTTCTCCTACAATGAGCAGTTCTTC. It specifies CSAHTDEGGSFSYNEQFF.

This clonotype was recorded a few times. The chain employs TRBV30 and TRBJ2-1; D unclear. V was clipped by 0 bases and J by 10 bases, with 7 bases between them. This CDR3 has 11 residues. Looked up from germline, CDR1 is GTSNPN and CDR2 is SVGIG (reference sequence). The CDR3 sequence is CAWSVKSEQFF. The CDR3 DNA is TGTGCCTGGAGTGTAAAATCGGAGCAGTTCTTC.

The rearrangement links TRBV12-3 or TRBV12-4 to TRBJ1-2; 7 bases fit TRBD1. The CDR3 has 14 residues. The trim removed 6 bases at V and 4 bases at J, leaving 8 bases unmatched. The CDR3 reads CASSPTGVGYGYTF. CDR3 DNA: TGTGCCAGCAGCCCCACAGGGGTTGGCTATGGCTACACCTTC.